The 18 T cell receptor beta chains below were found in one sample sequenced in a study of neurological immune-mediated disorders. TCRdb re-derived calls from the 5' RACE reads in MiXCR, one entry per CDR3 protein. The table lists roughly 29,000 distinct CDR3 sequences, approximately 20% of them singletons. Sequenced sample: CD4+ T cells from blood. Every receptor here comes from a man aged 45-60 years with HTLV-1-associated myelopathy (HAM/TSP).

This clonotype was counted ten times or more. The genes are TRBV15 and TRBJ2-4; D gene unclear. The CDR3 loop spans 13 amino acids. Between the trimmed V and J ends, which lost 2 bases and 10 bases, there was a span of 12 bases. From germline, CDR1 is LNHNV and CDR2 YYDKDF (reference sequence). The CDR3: CATSRPPAGIQYF. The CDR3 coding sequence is TGTGCCACCAGCAGACCCCCCGCTGGGATTCAGTACTTC.

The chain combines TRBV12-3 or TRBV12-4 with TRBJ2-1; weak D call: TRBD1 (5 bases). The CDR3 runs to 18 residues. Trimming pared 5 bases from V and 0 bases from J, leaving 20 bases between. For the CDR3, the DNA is TGTGCCAGCAGTGGAACCCACGGTAGGGGTTACTCCTACAATGAGCAGTTCTTC. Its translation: CASSGTHGRGYSYNEQFF.

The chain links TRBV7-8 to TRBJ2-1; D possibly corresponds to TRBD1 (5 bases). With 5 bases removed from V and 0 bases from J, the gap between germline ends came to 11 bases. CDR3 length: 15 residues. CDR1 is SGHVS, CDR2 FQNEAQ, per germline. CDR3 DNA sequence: TGTGCCAGCAGCCGACAGAAGAGCTCCTACAATGAGCAGTTCTTC. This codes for CASSRQKSSYNEQFF.

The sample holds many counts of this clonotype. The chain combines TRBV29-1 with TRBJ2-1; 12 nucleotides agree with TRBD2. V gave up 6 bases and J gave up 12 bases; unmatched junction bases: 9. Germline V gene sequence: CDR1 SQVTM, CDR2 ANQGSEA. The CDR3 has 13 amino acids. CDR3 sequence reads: CSVLAGGSGGQFF. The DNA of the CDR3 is TGCAGCGTACTAGCGGGAGGTTCTGGAGGGCAGTTCTTC.

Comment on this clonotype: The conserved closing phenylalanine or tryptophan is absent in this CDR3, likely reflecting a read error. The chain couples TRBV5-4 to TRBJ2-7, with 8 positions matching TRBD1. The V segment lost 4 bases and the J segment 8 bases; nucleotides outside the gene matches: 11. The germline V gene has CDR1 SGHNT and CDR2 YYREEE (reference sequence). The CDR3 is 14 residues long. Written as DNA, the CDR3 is TGTGCCAGCAGCCTACGACAGGGGAATAGTAAGCAGTACTTG. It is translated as CASSLRQGNSKQYL.

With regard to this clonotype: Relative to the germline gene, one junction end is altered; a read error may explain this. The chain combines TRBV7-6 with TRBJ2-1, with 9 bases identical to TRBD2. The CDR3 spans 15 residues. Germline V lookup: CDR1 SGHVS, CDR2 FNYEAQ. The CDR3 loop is CASSVAGVPYNEQFF. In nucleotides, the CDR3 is TGTGCCAGCAGCGTAGCGGGGGTTCCCTACAATGAGCAGTTCTTC. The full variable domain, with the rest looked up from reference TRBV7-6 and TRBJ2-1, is GAGVSQSPRYKVTKRGQDVALRCDPISGHVSLYWYRQALGQGPEFLTYFNYEAQQDKSGLPNDRFSAERPEGSISTLTIQRTEQRDSAMYRCASSVAGVPYNEQFFGPGTRLTVL.

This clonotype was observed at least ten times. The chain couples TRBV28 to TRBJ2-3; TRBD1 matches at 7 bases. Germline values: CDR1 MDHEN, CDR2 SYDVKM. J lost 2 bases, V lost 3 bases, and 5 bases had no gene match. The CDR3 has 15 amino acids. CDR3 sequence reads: CASSFLGGDTDTQYF. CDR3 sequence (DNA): TGTGCCAGCAGTTTTTTAGGGGGCGACACAGATACGCAGTATTTT.

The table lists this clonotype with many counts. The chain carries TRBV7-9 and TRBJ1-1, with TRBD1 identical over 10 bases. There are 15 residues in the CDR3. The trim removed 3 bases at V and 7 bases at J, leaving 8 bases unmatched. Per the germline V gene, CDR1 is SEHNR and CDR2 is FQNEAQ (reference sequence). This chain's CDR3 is CASSLDGQGGREAFF. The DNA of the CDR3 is TGTGCCAGCAGCTTGGACGGACAGGGGGGGCGTGAAGCTTTCTTT.

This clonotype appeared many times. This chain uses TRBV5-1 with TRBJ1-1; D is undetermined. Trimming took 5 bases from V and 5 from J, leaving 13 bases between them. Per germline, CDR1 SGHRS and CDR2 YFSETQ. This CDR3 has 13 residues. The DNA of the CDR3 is TGCGCCAGCAGTCACAGTCGCAGTACTGAAGCTTTCTTT. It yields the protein CASSHSRSTEAFF. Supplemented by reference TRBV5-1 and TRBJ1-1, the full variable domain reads KAGVTQTPRYLIKTRGQQVTLSCSPISGHRSVSWYQQTPGQGLQFLFEYFSETQRNKGNFPGRFSGRQFSNSRSEMNVSTLELGDSALYLCASSHSRSTEAFFGQGTRLTVV.

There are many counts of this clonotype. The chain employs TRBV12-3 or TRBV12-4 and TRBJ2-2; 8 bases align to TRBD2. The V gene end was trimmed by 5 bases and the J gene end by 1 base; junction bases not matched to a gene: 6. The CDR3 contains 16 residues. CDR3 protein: CASSQIAGLNTGELFF. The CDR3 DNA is TGTGCCAGCAGTCAGATAGCGGGGCTGAACACCGGGGAGCTGTTTTTT.

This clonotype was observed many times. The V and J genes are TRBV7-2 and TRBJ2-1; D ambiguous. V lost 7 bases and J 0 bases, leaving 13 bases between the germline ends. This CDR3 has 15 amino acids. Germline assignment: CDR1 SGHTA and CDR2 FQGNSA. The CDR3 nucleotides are TGTGCCAGCACCGGCCTCCCAGGCTCCTACAATGAGCAGTTCTTC. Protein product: CASTGLPGSYNEQFF.

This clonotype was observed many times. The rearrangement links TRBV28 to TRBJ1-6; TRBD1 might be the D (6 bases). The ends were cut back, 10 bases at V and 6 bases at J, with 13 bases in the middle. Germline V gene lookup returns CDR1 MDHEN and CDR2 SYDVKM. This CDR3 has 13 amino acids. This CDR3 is CANRDSSNSPLHF. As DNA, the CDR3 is TGTGCCAACAGGGATTCTAGTAATTCACCCCTCCACTTT.

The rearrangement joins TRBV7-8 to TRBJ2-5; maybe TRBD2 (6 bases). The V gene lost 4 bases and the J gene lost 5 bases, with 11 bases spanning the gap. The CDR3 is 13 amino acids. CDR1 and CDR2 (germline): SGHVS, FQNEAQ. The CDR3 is CASSYGGEETQYF. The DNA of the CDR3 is TGTGCCAGCAGCTATGGAGGGGAGGAGACCCAGTACTTC.

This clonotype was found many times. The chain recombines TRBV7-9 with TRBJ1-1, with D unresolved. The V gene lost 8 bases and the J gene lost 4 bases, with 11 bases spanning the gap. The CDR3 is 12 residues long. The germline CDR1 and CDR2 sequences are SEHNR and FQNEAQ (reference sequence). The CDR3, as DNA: TGTGCCAGCGAAAGGGTTCGCACTGAAGCTTTCTTT. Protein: CASERVRTEAFF.

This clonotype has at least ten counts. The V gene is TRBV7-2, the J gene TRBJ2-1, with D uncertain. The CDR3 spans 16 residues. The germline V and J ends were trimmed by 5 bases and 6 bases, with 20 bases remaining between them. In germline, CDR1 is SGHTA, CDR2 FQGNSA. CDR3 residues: CASSPSVFLGANEQFF. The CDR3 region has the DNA TGTGCCAGCAGCCCATCCGTCTTCCTAGGAGCCAATGAGCAGTTCTTC.

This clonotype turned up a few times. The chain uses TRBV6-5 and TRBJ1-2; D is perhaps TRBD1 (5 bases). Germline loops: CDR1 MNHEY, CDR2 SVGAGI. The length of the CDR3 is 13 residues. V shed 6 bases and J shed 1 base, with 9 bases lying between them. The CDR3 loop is CASRLDSNYGYTF. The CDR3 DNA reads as TGTGCCAGCAGACTCGACAGTAACTATGGCTACACCTTC.

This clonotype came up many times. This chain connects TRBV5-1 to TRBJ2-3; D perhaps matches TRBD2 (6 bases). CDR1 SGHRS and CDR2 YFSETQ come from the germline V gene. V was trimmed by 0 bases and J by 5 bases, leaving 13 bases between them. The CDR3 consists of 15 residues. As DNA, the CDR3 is TGCGCCAGCAGCTTGGCTGCAGGAGGGCGAGATACGCAGTATTTT. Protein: CASSLAAGGRDTQYF.

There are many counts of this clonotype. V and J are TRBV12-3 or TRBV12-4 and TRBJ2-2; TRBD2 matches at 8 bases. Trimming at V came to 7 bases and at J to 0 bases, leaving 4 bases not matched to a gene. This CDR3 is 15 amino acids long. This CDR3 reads CASNPGGANTGELFF. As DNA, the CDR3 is TGTGCCAGCAACCCGGGGGGGGCGAACACCGGGGAGCTGTTTTTT.